This passage covers 18 T cell receptor beta chains from one sample sequenced in a study of cytomegalovirus exposure and HLA in healthy donors. PCR used 60 Vbeta primers and 13 Jbeta primers. Generated by immunoSEQ multiplex PCR, the TCRdb table keeps only in-frame clones and is missing some. The sample has around 130,000 clones, around 80% seen once; the top ten hold about 5.3%. Sequenced sample: PBMCs. Every receptor here comes from a man aged 25 to 40 in good health and CMV-seronegative.

This clone was found once. V gene TRBV15 combines with J gene TRBJ2-3; 9 nucleotides align to TRBD2. Germline-derived CDR1 and CDR2 are LNHNV and YYDKDF (reference sequence). J was trimmed by 2 bases and V by 0 bases; bases with no gene match: 12. The CDR3 extends over 19 amino acids. Here the CDR3 reads CATSRDSPRLADITDTQYF. CDR3 bases: TGTGCCACCAGCAGAGATTCTCCCCGACTAGCGGATATCACAGATACGCAGTATTTT.

V is TRBV5-1 and J is TRBJ2-2; D ambiguous. The V end was cut by 2 bases, the J end by 4 bases, with 3 bases between. The CDR3 covers 12 residues. Germline loops: CDR1 SGHRS, CDR2 YFSETQ. CDR3 in amino acids: CASSFSTGELFF. CDR3 nucleotides: TGCGCCAGCAGCTTCAGCACCGGGGAGCTGTTTTTT.

There are a few counts of this clone. The chain recombines TRBV4-3 with TRBJ2-7, with D unclear. This CDR3 contains 13 residues. Per the germline V gene, CDR1 is LGHNA and CDR2 is YSLEER. V was shortened by 1 base and J by 4 bases, with 8 bases between the two germline ends. This CDR3 reads CASSQGTGYEQYF. The DNA for the CDR3 is TGCGCCAGCAGCCAAGGAACCGGGTACGAGCAGTACTTC.

The chain recombines TRBV7-3 with TRBJ2-5; 8 nucleotides match TRBD1. Germline loops: CDR1 SGHTA, CDR2 FQGTGA. The CDR3 covers 14 residues. The trim removed 6 bases at V and 4 bases at J, leaving 7 bases unmatched. CDR3 amino acids: CASSRTGKGETQYF. CDR3 coding DNA: TGTGCCAGCAGTCGGACAGGGAAAGGAGAGACCCAGTACTTC.

The chain uses TRBV5-1 and TRBJ2-1; 10 nucleotides align to TRBD2. CDR3 length: 16 amino acids. The ends lost 4 bases at V and 7 bases at J; junction bases unmatched: 11. Germline assignment: CDR1 SGHRS and CDR2 YFSETQ. The CDR3 DNA is TGCGCCAGCAGCATGGGGCTCGGACTAGCGGTAAATGAGCAGTTCTTC. Protein: CASSMGLGLAVNEQFF. The full variable domain, its missing parts supplied by reference TRBV5-1 and TRBJ2-1, is KAGVTQTPRYLIKTRGQQVTLSCSPISGHRSVSWYQQTPGQGLQFLFEYFSETQRNKGNFPGRFSGRQFSNSRSEMNVSTLELGDSALYLCASSMGLGLAVNEQFFGPGTRLTVL.

This chain connects TRBV9 to TRBJ1-1; unclear D gene. This CDR3 is 14 amino acids long. V shed 4 bases and J shed 0 bases, with 10 bases lying between them. Germline V gene lookup returns CDR1 SGDLS and CDR2 YYNGEE. The CDR3 loop reads CASSPRALNTEAFF. The DNA of the CDR3 is TGTGCCAGCAGCCCACGAGCGCTGAACACTGAAGCTTTCTTT. The full variable domain, in which reference TRBV9 and TRBJ1-1 provide the parts outside the CDR3, is DSGVTQTPKHLITATGQRVTLRCSPRSGDLSVYWYQQSLDQGLQFLIQYYNGEERAKGNILERFSAQQFPDLHSELNLSSLELGDSALYFCASSPRALNTEAFFGQGTRLTVV.

This sequence joins TRBV5-6 and TRBJ2-5; 12 bases map to TRBD1. Gene TRBJ2-7 matches the end of the DNA better, so the J call may be wrong. The CDR3 is made up of 15 amino acids. Germline CDR1 reads SGHDT; CDR2 reads YYEEEE. The CDR3: CASSQGGQGAYEQYF. The CDR3 coding sequence is TGTGCCAGCAGCCAGGGGGGACAGGGGGCTTACGAGCAGTACTTC.

The V and J genes are TRBV21-1 and TRBJ2-1; the D call of TRBD2 is as the table states it, not checked on the DNA. TRBV21-1 is a pseudogene. This CDR3 contains 13 residues. DNA for the CDR3: TGTGCCAGCAGCAAAGGCCCCCGGGATGAGCAGTTCTTC. Translated, it gives CASSKGPRDEQFF.

The count of this clone is one. J is TRBJ2-2 and V is TRBV28; weak D call: TRBD1 (5 bases). Trimming left V 5 bases short and J 5 bases short, with 12 bases between. The CDR3 spans 14 residues. The germline gives CDR1 MDHEN, CDR2 SYDVKM. CDR3 loop: CASSHRQLTGELFF. In nucleotides, the CDR3 is TGTGCCAGCAGTCACCGACAGCTAACCGGGGAGCTGTTTTTT.

The chain recombines TRBV5-1 with TRBJ2-5; TRBD1 matches at 8 bases. The germline V gene has CDR1 SGHRS and CDR2 YFSETQ. This CDR3 region has 17 residues. Losses at the gene ends were 4 bases for V and 5 bases for J; bases not matched to a gene: 16. The CDR3 sequence is CASSQNYDRGAGETQYF. In DNA, the CDR3 is TGCGCCAGCAGCCAGAATTATGACAGGGGCGCGGGGGAGACCCAGTACTTC. Together with reference TRBV5-1 and TRBJ2-5, the CDR3 gives the full variable domain: KAGVTQTPRYLIKTRGQQVTLSCSPISGHRSVSWYQQTPGQGLQFLFEYFSETQRNKGNFPGRFSGRQFSNSRSEMNVSTLELGDSALYLCASSQNYDRGAGETQYFGPGTRLLVL.

This clone was counted once. J is TRBJ2-1 and V is TRBV6-1; TRBD1 aligns across 8 bases. The CDR3 is 16 amino acids. The germline CDR1 and CDR2 sequences are MNHNS and SASEGT. V shed 4 bases, J shed 4 bases, and the junction held 9 bases outside the gene matches. CDR3 in amino acids: CASSAGGAIRYNEQFF. In DNA, the CDR3 is TGTGCCAGCAGTGCAGGGGGCGCGATAAGATACAATGAGCAGTTCTTC.

The chain recombines TRBV6-5 with TRBJ2-7, with a possible D match to TRBD2 (6 bases). The V gene's germline CDR1 is MNHEY and CDR2 SVGAGI. CDR3 size: 12 residues. V was trimmed by 2 bases and J by 7 bases, leaving 9 bases between them. The CDR3 protein is CASSYRAGEQYF. The CDR3 nucleotides are TGTGCCAGCAGTTACAGGGCGGGGGAGCAGTACTTC.

J is TRBJ1-1 and V is TRBV12-5; perhaps TRBD1 as D (5 bases). Germline CDR1 LGHNT, CDR2 FRNRAP. The CDR3 is made up of 14 amino acids. Trimming stripped 7 bases from V and 1 base from J, with 13 bases between. The CDR3 sequence is CASAPRGENTEAFF. CDR3 bases: TGTGCTAGTGCCCCCCGGGGGGAGAACACTGAAGCTTTCTTT.

The chain carries TRBV4-3 and TRBJ2-3, with D possibly matching TRBD2 (5 bases). Germline values: CDR1 LGHNA, CDR2 YSLEER. Trimming removed 0 bases from V and 0 bases from J, with 10 bases in between. The CDR3 contains 16 residues. The chain's CDR3 is CASSQDFRGSTDTQYF. The DNA for the CDR3 is TGCGCCAGCAGCCAAGATTTCCGGGGAAGCACAGATACGCAGTATTTT.

The chain couples TRBV28 to TRBJ1-5; no clear D. CDR1 and CDR2 (germline): MDHEN, SYDVKM. V was shortened by 1 base and J by 7 bases, with 5 bases between the two germline ends. The CDR3 sequence is 12 residues long. The chain's CDR3 is CASSLYRQPQHF. CDR3 sequence (DNA): TGTGCCAGCAGTTTATACCGGCAGCCCCAGCATTTT.

The rearrangement joins TRBV6-1 to TRBJ2-1; a weak D match, TRBD2 (6 bases). CDR3 length equals 15 residues. Germline loops: CDR1 MNHNS, CDR2 SASEGT. Trimming pared 4 bases from V and 3 bases from J, leaving 13 bases between. The CDR3 loop is CASSGVGGRYNEQFF. Here the CDR3 DNA reads TGTGCCAGCAGTGGGGTGGGGGGACGCTACAATGAGCAGTTCTTC.

This chain uses TRBV4-2 with TRBJ1-5; unclear D gene. CDR1 is LGHNA and CDR2 is YNFKEQ in the germline V gene. The CDR3 runs 12 residues. Trimming took 1 base from V and 4 from J, leaving 2 bases between them. CDR3 in DNA: TGTGCCAGCAGCCAAGTAAATCAGCCCCAGCATTTT. It is translated as CASSQVNQPQHF.

V is TRBV25-1 and J is TRBJ1-5; maybe TRBD1 (5 bases). Germline CDR1 reads MGHDK; CDR2 reads SYGVNS. The ends were cut back, 4 bases at V and 7 bases at J, with 11 bases in the middle. This CDR3 spans 13 amino acids. The CDR3 region has the DNA TGTGCCAGCAGTGGGCAGGGTGGACAGCCCCAGCATTTT. It encodes CASSGQGGQPQHF.